Below are 17 T cell receptor beta chains sequenced from a single sample in a study of Ad26.COV2.S vaccination and SARS-CoV-2 variants. Here immunoSEQ multiplex PCR was the method, and the copy in TCRdb shows in-frame clones only, minus some. The top ten clones hold around 1.4% of a sample with about 680,000 clones, approximately 88% of them seen once. Indicated treatment: some 20 received Ad26.COV2.S at low or high dose, single or two shots; about five received placebo; per-sample allocation not given. Repertoires come from day 63 after the first vaccine or placebo injection. The material sequenced was peripheral blood, taken in a trial of Ad26.COV2.S vaccine versus placebo. The receptors shown here come from a person aged 18-60 years who received the Ad26.COV2.S COVID-19 vaccine or a placebo.

The rearrangement links TRBV27 to TRBJ2-3, with 7 bases identical to TRBD2. The CDR3 is made up of 17 amino acids. V was clipped by 4 bases and J by 6 bases; unmatched bases: 16. Looked up from germline, CDR1 is MNHEY and CDR2 is SMNVEV (reference sequence). CDR3 sequence reads: CASSSTAGAGPRDTQYF. The CDR3, as DNA: TGTGCCAGCAGTTCAACGGCCGGAGCGGGGCCGCGGGATACGCAGTATTTT.

The chain carries TRBV19 and TRBJ1-5, with 9 bases that match TRBD1. The CDR3 covers 15 residues. CDR1 and CDR2 from the germline V gene are LNHDA and SQIVND (reference sequence). V lost 10 bases, J lost 3 bases, and 10 bases stayed unmatched. CDR3 sequence: CATTDRGSYNQPQHF. DNA for the CDR3: TGTGCCACCACGGACAGGGGTTCCTACAATCAGCCCCAGCATTTT.

This clone has just a few counts. The rearrangement links TRBV3-1 (or the pseudogene TRBV3-2) to TRBJ1-3, with D tentatively TRBD1 (5 bases). This CDR3 spans 15 amino acids. Trimming left V 2 bases short and J 3 bases short, with 11 bases between. Germline loops: CDR1 LGHDT, CDR2 YNNKEL (reference sequence). The CDR3 reads CASSQYSQGGNTIYF. CDR3 nucleotide sequence: TGTGCCAGCAGCCAATACAGCCAGGGTGGAAACACCATATATTTT.

The CDR3 region is CASSPEIYRGGEGTEAFF. In nucleotides, the CDR3 is TGTGCCAGCTCACCCGAAATCTACAGGGGAGGGGAGGGGACTGAAGCTTTCTTT. The genes are TRBV18 and TRBJ1-1, with 7 bases fitting TRBD1. V trimming: 3 bases; J trimming: 5 bases; junction bases outside the gene matches: 18. CDR3 size: 18 residues. Germline V gene data show CDR1 as KGHSH and CDR2 as LQKENI.

The DNA of the CDR3 is TGTGCCAGCAGTTACCAGGGTGAGAGCACTGAAGCTTTCTTT. It translates to CASSYQGESTEAFF. This sequence joins TRBV6-5 and TRBJ1-1; TRBD1 is a possible D gene (5 bases). The germline V gene has CDR1 MNHEY and CDR2 SVGAGI. Trimming shortened V by 2 bases and J by 4 bases, and 11 bases separated the two germline ends. The CDR3 loop spans 14 amino acids.

This clone is a singleton in its sample. CDR3 region: CASSLGTSGRAHEQFF. CDR3 DNA: TGTGCCAGCAGCCTTGGGACTAGCGGGAGGGCCCATGAGCAGTTCTTC. The chain has TRBV21-1 and TRBJ2-1; TRBD2, the table's D call, was not compared with the DNA. TRBV21-1 is reported as a pseudogene. There are 16 residues in the CDR3.

This chain connects TRBV15 to TRBJ2-3; 9 bases agree with TRBD1. The V gene end was trimmed by 4 bases and the J gene end by 5 bases; junction bases not matched to a gene: 4. The germline gives CDR1 LNHNV, CDR2 YYDKDF (reference sequence). This CDR3 has 14 residues. CDR3 bases: TGTGCCACCAGCAACAGGGGGCTAGGAGATACGCAGTATTTT. This translates into CATSNRGLGDTQYF.

The CDR3 here is CASSTVSGRSLYEQYF. In nucleotides, the CDR3 is TGTGCCAGTAGTACCGTTAGCGGGAGAAGTCTATACGAGCAGTACTTC. V and J are TRBV19 and TRBJ2-7; TRBD2 matches at 9 bases. J lost 4 bases, V lost 4 bases, and 11 bases had no gene match. In germline, CDR1 is LNHDA, CDR2 SQIVND (reference sequence). The CDR3 is 16 residues long.

V and J are TRBV5-6 and TRBJ2-3, with a weak D call TRBD2 (6 bases). The germline CDR1 and CDR2 sequences are SGHDT and YYEEEE. This CDR3 region has 12 residues. Trimming cost V 2 bases and J 8 bases, with 9 bases left between them. The CDR3 loop reads CASSLGEATQYF. In nucleotides, the CDR3 is TGTGCCAGCAGCTTAGGGGAGGCTACGCAGTATTTT.

This clone was counted between two and nine times. The chain links TRBV5-6 to TRBJ1-5, with TRBD1 matching over 8 bases. CDR1 SGHDT and CDR2 YYEEEE come from the germline V gene. Trimming at V came to 0 bases and at J to 5 bases, leaving 7 bases not matched to a gene. The CDR3 sequence is 16 residues long. CDR3 sequence (DNA): TGTGCCAGCAGCTTGGGGCCAGGGGGCTCCTATCAGCCCCAGCATTTT. Translation gives CASSLGPGGSYQPQHF.

As concerns this clone: Distinct nucleotide sequences in the sample also encode this CDR3. CDR3 loop: CASSSYTDTQYF. The CDR3 DNA reads TGTGCCAGCAGTTCTTATACGGATACGCAGTATTTT. The V gene is TRBV27, the J gene TRBJ2-3, with no clear D. The ends were cut back, 4 bases at V and 6 bases at J, with 8 bases in the middle. CDR3 length: 12 residues. Germline V gives CDR1 MNHEY, CDR2 SMNVEV (reference sequence).

This chain joins TRBV24-1 and TRBJ2-2, with 10 bases that match TRBD2. Germline V gene lookup returns CDR1 KGHDR and CDR2 SFDVKD. The ends lost 9 bases at V and 6 bases at J; junction bases unmatched: 6. There are 14 residues in the CDR3. The CDR3 spells CATRGAGGPGELFF. In DNA, the CDR3 is TGTGCCACCCGTGGAGCGGGAGGGCCCGGGGAGCTGTTTTTT.

V usage is TRBV9 and J usage is TRBJ1-6; D is uncertain. The V gene's germline CDR1 is SGDLS and CDR2 YYNGEE. V was pared by 4 bases and J by 11 bases, with 16 bases between. The CDR3 length is 14 residues. The CDR3 coding sequence is TGTGCCAGCAGCCTCAATGAGGGTAGGGCACCCCTCCACTTT. Its translation is CASSLNEGRAPLHF. The full variable domain, completed using reference TRBV9 and TRBJ1-6, is DSGVTQTPKHLITATGQRVTLRCSPRSGDLSVYWYQQSLDQGLQFLIQYYNGEERAKGNILERFSAQQFPDLHSELNLSSLELGDSALYFCASSLNEGRAPLHFGNGTRLTVT.

V usage is TRBV20-1 and J usage is TRBJ1-1; possibly TRBD1 for D (6 bases). The CDR3 is made up of 11 amino acids. CDR1 and CDR2 from the germline V gene are DFQATT and SNEGSKA (reference sequence). CDR3 protein: CRGGPNTEAFF. CDR3 nucleotide sequence: TGCAGGGGGGGGCCTAACACTGAAGCTTTCTTT.

V and J are TRBV7-2 and TRBJ2-1; D is unclear. In germline, CDR1 is SGHTA, CDR2 FQGNSA. The CDR3 spans 11 residues. V was clipped by 1 base and J by 10 bases, with 5 bases between them. CDR3 amino acids: CASSLGGEQFF. CDR3 coding DNA: TGTGCCAGCAGCTTAGGGGGAGAGCAGTTCTTC.

The chain links TRBV7-2 to TRBJ1-1; 7 positions agree with TRBD1. The germline V gene encodes CDR1 SGHTA and CDR2 FQGNSA. The CDR3 length is 14 residues. Trimming at V came to 1 base and at J to 7 bases, leaving 6 bases not matched to a gene. Here the CDR3 reads CASSLDRGIGEAFF. CDR3 sequence (DNA): TGTGCCAGCAGCTTAGACAGGGGAATTGGTGAAGCTTTCTTT.

This chain uses TRBV7-8 with TRBJ2-1; 8 positions match TRBD2. The CDR3 is 20 residues long. Germline V gene lookup returns CDR1 SGHVS and CDR2 FQNEAQ. Unmatched junction bases numbered 13, after V lost 0 bases and J lost 0 bases. The CDR3 region has the DNA TGTGCCAGCAGCTTAGCGAGCGGGGGTGTACTTCCCAGCTCCTACAATGAGCAGTTCTTC. Translating gives CASSLASGGVLPSSYNEQFF. The full variable domain, completed using reference TRBV7-8 and TRBJ2-1, is GAGVSQSPRYKVAKRGQDVALRCDPISGHVSLFWYQQALGQGPEFLTYFQNEAQLDKSGLPSDRFFAERPEGSVSTLKIQRTQQEDSAVYLCASSLASGGVLPSSYNEQFFGPGTRLTVL.